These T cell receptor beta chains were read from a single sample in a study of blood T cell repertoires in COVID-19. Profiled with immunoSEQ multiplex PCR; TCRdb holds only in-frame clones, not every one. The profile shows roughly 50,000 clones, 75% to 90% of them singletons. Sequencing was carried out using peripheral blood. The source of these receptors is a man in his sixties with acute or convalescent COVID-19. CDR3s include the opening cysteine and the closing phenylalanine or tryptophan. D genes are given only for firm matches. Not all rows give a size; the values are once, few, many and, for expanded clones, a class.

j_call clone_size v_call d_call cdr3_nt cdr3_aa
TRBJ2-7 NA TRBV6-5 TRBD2 TGTGCCAGCAGTTACGGGGGGGACTCCTACGAGCAGTACTTC CASSYGGDSYEQYF
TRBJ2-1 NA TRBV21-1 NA TGTGCCAGCAATCCGGGGGAGCGGGAGTACAATGAGCAGTTCTTC CASNPGEREYNEQFF
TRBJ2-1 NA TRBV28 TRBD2 TGTGCCAGCAGGGGGCTAGCGGGAGTGCCTGAGCAGTTCTTC CASRGLAGVPEQFF
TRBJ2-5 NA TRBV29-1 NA TGCAGCGTTGAAGACTCCCACGCCAGTAAAAAGACCCAGTACTTC CSVEDSHASKKTQYF
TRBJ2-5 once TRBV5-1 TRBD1 TGCGCCAGCTCGGGACAGAGAGGCGGGGAGACCCAGTACTTC CASSGQRGGETQYF
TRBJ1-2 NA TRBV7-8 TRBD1 TGTGCCAGCAGCCCCGGGGCAGGGGGCCGTGGCTACACCTTC CASSPGAGGRGYTF
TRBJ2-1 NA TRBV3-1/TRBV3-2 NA TGTGCCAGCAGCTCTCTCCCGCGGGATGGTAATGAGCAGTTCTTC CASSSLPRDGNEQFF
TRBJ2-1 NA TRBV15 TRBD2 TGTGCCACCAGCAGAGGGGGCGGGAGCTCCTACAATGAGCAGTTCTTC CATSRGGGSSYNEQFF
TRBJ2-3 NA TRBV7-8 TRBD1 TGTGCCAGCAGCTCACAGGGGACCACAGATACGCAGTATTTT CASSSQGTTDTQYF
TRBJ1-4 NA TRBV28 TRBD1 TGTGCCAGCAGTTTCCGGGACAGGGGATGGGAAAAACTGTTTTTT CASSFRDRGWEKLFF
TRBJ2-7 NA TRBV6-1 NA TGTGCCAGCAGTGAACAGGTCGCCTACGAGCAGTACTTC CASSEQVAYEQYF
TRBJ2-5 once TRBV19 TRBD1 TGTGCCAGTAGACCAACGGGACAGGGAGAGACCCAGTACTTC CASRPTGQGETQYF
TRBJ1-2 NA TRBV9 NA TGTGCCAGCAGCGTACAGGGAACAGGGGGCTACACCTTC CASSVQGTGGYTF
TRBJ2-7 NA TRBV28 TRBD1 TGTGCCAGCAGTCTCGGGACAGGGAGTAGCGAGCAGTACTTC CASSLGTGSSEQYF
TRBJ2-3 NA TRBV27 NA TGTGCCAGCAGTTTAGGAGGCGAGAGCACAGATACGCAGTATTTT CASSLGGESTDTQYF
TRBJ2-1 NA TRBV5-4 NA TGTGCCAGCAGCCGCCTTGGGAGCGGAGTATACAATGAGCAGTTCTTC CASSRLGSGVYNEQFF
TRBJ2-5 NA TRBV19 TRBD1 TGTGCCAGTAGTGCCCAAACAGGGGCAGAGACCCAGTACTTC CASSAQTGAETQYF
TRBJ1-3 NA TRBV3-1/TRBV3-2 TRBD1 TGTGCCAGCAGCCACGGGGACAGACGATACTCTGGAAACACCATATATTTT CASSHGDRRYSGNTIYF
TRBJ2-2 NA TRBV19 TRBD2 TGTGCCAGTAGCTACGGGGGACTAGCGGGGGCCGTCGGGGAGCTGTTTTTT CASSYGGLAGAVGELFF
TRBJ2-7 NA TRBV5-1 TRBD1 TGCGCCAGCAGCCCGGCGGACAGGGGAATTTCTTACTTC CASSPADRGISYF
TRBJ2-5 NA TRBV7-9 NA TGTGCCAGCAGCCCTAGGTCCGAAGAGACCCAGTACTTC CASSPRSEETQYF